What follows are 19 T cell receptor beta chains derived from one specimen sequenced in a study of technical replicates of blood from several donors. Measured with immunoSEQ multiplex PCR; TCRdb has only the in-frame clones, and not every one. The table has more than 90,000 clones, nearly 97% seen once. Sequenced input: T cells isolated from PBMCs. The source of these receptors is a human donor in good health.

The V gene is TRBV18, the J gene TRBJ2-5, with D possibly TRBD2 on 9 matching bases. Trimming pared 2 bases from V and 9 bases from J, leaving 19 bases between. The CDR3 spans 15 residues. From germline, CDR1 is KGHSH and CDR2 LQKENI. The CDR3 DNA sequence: TGTGCCAGCTCACCATATCAAGCGGGGGGACAGGCCCAGTACTTC. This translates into CASSPYQAGGQAQYF.

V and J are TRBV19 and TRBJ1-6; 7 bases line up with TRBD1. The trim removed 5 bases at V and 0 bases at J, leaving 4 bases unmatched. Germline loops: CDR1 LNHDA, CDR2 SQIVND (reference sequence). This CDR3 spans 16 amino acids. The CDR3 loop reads CASSVGQSSYNSPLHF. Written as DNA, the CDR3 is TGTGCCAGTAGTGTGGGACAGAGCTCCTATAATTCACCCCTCCACTTT.

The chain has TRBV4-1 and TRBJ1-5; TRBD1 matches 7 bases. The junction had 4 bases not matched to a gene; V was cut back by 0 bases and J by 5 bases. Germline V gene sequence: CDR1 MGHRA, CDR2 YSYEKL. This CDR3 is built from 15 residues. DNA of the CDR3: TGCGCCAGCAGCCAAGAGACAGGGTTATATCAGCCCCAGCATTTT. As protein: CASSQETGLYQPQHF.

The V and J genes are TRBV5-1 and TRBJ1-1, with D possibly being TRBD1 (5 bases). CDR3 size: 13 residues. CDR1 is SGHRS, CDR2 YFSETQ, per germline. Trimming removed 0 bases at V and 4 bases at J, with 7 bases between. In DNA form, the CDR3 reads TGCGCCAGCAGCTTGGAGCAGGGCACTGAAGCTTTCTTT. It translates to CASSLEQGTEAFF.

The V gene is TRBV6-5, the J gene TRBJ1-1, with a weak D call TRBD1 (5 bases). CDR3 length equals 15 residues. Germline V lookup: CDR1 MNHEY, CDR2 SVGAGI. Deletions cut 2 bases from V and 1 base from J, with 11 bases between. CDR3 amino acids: CASSYAGGPNTEAFF. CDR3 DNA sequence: TGTGCCAGCAGTTACGCCGGGGGACCGAACACTGAAGCTTTCTTT.

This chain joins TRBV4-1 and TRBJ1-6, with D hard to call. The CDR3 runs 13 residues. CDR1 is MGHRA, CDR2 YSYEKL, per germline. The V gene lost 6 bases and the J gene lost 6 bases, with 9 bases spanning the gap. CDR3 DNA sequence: TGCGCCAGCAGGTTTGTGAGTAATTCACCCCTCCACTTT. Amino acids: CASRFVSNSPLHF.

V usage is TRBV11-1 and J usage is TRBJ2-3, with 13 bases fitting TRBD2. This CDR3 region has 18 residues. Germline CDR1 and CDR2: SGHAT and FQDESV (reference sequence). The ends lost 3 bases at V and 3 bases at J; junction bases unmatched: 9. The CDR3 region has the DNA TGTGCCAGCAGCTTGGGGCTCGGACTAGCGGGAGCAACAGATACGCAGTATTTT. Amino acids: CASSLGLGLAGATDTQYF.

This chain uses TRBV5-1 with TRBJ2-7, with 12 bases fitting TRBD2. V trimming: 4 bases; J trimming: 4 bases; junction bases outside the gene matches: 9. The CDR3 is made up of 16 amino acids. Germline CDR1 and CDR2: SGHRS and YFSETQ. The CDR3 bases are TGCGCCAGCAGCCCGTTGACTAGCGGGAGTTTATACGAGCAGTACTTC. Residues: CASSPLTSGSLYEQYF.

Here the CDR3 DNA reads TGCGCCAGCAGCTTGGTAGGGGGAGCTGAAGCTTTCTTT. Its translation: CASSLVGGAEAFF. The chain couples TRBV5-1 to TRBJ1-1, with D possibly being TRBD1 (6 bases). Trimming shortened V by 0 bases and J by 6 bases, and 9 bases separated the two germline ends. Germline V gives CDR1 SGHRS, CDR2 YFSETQ. The CDR3 spans 13 residues.

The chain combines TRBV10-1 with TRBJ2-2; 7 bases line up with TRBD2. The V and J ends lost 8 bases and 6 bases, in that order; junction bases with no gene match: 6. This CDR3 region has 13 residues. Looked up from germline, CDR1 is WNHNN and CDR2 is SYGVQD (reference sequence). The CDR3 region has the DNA TGCGCCAGCGGTACCGGGAGGTCCGGGGAGCTGTTTTTT. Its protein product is CASGTGRSGELFF.

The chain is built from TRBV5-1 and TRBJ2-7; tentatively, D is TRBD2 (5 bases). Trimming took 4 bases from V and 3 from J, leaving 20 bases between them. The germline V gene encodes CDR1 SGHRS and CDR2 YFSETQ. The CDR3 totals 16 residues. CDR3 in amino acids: CASSPEVGDAGYEQYF. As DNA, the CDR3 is TGCGCCAGCAGCCCGGAGGTCGGAGATGCGGGCTACGAGCAGTACTTC.

The CDR3 spells CASRGGRTNEKLFF. The CDR3 DNA follows: TGTGCCAGTAGAGGAGGGAGAACTAATGAAAAACTGTTTTTT. V is TRBV19 and J is TRBJ1-4; D unclear. The V gene lost 6 bases and the J gene lost 1 base, with 9 bases spanning the gap. The CDR3 has 14 residues. Per germline, CDR1 LNHDA and CDR2 SQIVND (reference sequence).

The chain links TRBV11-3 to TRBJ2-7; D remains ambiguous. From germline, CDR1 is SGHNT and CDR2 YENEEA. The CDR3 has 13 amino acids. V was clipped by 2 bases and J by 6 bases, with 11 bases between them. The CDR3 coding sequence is TGTGCCAGCAGCTTACGCGCCCTTCGCGAGCAGTACTTC. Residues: CASSLRALREQYF.

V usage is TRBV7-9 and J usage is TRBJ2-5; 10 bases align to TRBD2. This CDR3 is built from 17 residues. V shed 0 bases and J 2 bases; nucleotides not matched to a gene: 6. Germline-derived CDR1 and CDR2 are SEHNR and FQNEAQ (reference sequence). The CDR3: CASSLAILAGEQETQYF. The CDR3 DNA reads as TGTGCCAGCAGCTTAGCGATCCTAGCGGGAGAGCAAGAGACCCAGTACTTC.

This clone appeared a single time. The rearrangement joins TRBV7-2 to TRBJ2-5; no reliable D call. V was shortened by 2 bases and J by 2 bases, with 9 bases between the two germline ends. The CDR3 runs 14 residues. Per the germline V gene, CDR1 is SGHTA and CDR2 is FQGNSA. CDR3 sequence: CASSLSRRQETQYF. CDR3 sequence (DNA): TGTGCCAGCAGCTTATCTAGACGGCAAGAGACCCAGTACTTC.

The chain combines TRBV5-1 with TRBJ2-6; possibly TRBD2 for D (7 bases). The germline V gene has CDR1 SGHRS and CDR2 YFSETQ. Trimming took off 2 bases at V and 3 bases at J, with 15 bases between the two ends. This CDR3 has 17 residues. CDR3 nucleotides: TGCGCCAGCAGCTTCCGGGGGGCCTTGGGTGGGGCCAACGTCCTGACTTTC. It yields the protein CASSFRGALGGANVLTF.

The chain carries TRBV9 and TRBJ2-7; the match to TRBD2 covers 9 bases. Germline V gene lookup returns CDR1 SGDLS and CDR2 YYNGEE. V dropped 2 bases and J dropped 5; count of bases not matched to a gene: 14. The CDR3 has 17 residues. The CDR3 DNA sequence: TGTGCCAGCAGCGTCTCTATAGCGGGGGTTTCAGTCCACGAGCAGTACTTC. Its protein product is CASSVSIAGVSVHEQYF.

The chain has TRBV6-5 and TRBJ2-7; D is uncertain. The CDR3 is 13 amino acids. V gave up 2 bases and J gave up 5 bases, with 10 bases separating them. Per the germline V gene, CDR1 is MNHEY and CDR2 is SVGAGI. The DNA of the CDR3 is TGTGCCAGCAGTTACCGACTGCTCGACGAGCAGTACTTC. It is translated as CASSYRLLDEQYF.

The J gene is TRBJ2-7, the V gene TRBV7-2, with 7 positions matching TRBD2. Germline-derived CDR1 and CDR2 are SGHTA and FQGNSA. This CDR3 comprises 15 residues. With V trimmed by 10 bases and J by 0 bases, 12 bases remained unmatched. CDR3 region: CATSRSAGDSYEQYF. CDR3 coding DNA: TGTGCCACCTCTCGATCGGCGGGAGACTCCTACGAGCAGTACTTC.